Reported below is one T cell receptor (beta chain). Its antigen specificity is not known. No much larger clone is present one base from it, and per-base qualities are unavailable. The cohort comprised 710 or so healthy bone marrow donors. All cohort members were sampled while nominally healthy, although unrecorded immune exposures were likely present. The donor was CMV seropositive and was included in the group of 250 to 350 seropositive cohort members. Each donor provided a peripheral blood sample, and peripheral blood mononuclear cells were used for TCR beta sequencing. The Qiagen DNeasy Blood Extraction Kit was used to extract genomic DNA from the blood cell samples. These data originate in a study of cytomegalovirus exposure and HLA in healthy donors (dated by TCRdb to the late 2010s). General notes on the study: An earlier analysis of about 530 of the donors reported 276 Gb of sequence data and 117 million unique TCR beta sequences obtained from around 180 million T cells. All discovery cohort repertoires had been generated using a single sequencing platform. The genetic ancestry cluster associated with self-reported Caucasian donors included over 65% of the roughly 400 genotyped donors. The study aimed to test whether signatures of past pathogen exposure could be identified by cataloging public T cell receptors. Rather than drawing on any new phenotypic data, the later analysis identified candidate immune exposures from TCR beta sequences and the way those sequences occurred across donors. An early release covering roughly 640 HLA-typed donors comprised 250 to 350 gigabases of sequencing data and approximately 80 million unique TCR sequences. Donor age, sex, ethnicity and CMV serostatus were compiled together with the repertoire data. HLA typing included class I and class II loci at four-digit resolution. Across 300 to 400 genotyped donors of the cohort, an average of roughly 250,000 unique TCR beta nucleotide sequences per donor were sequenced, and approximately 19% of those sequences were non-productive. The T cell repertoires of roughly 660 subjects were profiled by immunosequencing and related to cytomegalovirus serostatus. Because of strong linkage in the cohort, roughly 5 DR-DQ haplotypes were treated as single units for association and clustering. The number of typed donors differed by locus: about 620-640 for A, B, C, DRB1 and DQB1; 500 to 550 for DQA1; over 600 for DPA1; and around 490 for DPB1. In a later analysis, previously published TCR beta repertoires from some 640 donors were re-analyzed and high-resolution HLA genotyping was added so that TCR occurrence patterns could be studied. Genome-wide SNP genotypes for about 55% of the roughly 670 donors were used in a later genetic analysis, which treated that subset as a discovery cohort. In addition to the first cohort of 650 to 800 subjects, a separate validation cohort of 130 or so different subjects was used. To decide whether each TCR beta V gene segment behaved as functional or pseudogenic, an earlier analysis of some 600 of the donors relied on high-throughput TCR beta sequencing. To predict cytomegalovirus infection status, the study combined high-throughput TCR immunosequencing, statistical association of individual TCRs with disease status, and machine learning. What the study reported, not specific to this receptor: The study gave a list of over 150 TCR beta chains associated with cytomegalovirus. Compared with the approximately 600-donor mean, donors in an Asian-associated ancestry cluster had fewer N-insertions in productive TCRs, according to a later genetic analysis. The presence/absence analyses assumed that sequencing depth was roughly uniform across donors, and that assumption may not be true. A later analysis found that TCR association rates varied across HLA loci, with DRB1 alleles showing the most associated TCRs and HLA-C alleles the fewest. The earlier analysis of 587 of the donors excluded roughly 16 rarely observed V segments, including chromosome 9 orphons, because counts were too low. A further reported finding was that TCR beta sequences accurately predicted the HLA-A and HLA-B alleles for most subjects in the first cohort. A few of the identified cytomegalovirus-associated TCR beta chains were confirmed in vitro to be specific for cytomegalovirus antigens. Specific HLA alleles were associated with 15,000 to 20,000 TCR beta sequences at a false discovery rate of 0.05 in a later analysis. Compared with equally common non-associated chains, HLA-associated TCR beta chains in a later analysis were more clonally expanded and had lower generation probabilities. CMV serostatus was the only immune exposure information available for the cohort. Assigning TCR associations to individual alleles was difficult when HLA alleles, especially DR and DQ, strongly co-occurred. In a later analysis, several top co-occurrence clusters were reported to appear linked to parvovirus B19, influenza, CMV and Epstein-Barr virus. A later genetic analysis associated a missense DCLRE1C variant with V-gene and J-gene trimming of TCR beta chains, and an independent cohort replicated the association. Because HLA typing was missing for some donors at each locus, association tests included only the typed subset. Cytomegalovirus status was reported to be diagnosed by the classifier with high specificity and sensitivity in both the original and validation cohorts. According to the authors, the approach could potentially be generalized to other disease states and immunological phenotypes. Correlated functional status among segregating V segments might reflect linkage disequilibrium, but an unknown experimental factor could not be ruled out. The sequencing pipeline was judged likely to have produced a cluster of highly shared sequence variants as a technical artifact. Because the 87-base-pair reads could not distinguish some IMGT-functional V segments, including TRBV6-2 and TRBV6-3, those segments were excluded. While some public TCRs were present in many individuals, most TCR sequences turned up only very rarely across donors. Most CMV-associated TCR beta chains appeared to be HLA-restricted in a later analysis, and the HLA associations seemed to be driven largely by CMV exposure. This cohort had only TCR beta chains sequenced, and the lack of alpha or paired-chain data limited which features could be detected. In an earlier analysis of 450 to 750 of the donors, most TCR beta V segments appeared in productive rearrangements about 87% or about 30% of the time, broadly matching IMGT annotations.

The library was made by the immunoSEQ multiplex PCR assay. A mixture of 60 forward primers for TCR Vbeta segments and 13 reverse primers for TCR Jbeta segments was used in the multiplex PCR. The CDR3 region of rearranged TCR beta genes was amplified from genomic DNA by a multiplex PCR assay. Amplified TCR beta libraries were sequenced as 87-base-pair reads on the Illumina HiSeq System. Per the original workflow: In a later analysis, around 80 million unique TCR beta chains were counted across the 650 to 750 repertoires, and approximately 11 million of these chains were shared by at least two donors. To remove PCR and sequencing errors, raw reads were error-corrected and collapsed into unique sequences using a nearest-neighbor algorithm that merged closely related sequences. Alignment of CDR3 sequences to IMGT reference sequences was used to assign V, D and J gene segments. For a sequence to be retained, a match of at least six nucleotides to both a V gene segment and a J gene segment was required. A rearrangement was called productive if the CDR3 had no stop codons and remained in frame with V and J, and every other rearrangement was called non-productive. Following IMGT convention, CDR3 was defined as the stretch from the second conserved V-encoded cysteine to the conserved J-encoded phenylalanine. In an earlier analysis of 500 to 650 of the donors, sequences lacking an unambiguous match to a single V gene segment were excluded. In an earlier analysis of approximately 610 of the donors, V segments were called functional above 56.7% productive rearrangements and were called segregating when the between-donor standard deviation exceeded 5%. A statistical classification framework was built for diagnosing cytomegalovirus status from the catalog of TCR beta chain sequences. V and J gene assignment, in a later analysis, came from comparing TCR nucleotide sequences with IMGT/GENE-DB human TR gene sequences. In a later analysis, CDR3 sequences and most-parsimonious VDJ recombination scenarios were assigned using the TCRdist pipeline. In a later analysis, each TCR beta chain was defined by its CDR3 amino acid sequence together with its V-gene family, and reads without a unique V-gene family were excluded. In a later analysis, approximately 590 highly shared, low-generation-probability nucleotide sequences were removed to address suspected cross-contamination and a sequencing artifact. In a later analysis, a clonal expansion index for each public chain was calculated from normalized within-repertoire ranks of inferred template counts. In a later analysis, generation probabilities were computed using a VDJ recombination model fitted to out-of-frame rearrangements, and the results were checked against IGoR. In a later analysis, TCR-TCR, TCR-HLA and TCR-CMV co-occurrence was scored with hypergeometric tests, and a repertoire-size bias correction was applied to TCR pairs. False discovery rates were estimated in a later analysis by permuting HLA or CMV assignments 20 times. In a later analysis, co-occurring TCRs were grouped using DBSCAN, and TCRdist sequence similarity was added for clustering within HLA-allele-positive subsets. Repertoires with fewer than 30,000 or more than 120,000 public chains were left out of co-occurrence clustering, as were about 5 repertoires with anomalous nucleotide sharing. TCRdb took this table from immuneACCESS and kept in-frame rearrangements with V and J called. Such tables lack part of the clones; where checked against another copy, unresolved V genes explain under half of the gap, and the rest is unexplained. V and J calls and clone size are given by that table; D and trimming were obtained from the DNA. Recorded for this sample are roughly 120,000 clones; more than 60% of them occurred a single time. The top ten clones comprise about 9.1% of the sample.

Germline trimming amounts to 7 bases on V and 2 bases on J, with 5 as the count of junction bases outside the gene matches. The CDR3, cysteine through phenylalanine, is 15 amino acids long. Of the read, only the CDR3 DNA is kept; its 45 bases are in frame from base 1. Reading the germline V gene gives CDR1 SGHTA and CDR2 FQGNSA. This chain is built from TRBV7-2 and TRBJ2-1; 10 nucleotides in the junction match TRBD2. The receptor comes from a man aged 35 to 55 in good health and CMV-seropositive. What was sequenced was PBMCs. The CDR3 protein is CASTPSGSAYNEQFF. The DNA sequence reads TGTGCCAGCACCCCTAGCGGGAGTGCCTACAATGAGCAGTTCTTC.